The 2 T cell receptor beta chains below were found in one sample sequenced in a study of cytomegalovirus exposure and HLA in healthy donors. The method was immunoSEQ multiplex PCR; TCRdb's version includes in-frame clones alone and lacks a portion of them. This sample has 150,000 to 200,000 clones, with about 86% found just once. The material sequenced was PBMCs. The receptor source for this set is a woman aged 25 to 45 in good health and CMV-seronegative.

The chain carries TRBV7-9 and TRBJ1-2; TRBD1 might be the D (6 bases). Germline CDR1 is SEHNR and CDR2 is FQNEAQ (reference sequence). The CDR3 runs to 12 residues. Between the trimmed V and J ends, which lost 11 bases and 0 bases, there was a span of 10 bases. The CDR3 bases are TGTGCCGTACAGGGACCTAACTATGGCTACACCTTC. Protein: CAVQGPNYGYTF.

The chain carries TRBV28 and TRBJ1-2; D is uncertain. V was shortened by 2 bases and J by 7 bases, with 8 bases between the two germline ends. The V gene's germline CDR1 is MDHEN and CDR2 SYDVKM. This CDR3 comprises 12 residues. The CDR3 DNA reads TGTGCCAGCAGTTTAGGGGTCTCTGGCTACACCTTC. It specifies CASSLGVSGYTF.